This TCR beta chain was profiled in a study of cytomegalovirus exposure and HLA in healthy donors. The PCR made use of 60 Vbeta and 13 Jbeta primers. Clones were sequenced by immunoSEQ multiplex PCR, and TCRdb holds only the in-frame ones, with some missing. The sample comprises 140,000 or so clones, roughly four fifths of which are singletons, and less than 4% rests with the top ten. About this clone itself: The antigen is unknown.

General study results and limits: TCR beta sequences reportedly predicted most subjects' HLA-A and HLA-B alleles accurately. The classifier reportedly diagnosed cytomegalovirus status with high specificity and sensitivity. The study designated about 160 TCR beta chains cytomegalovirus-associated.

CDR3 size: 15 residues. CDR1 is MNHEY and CDR2 is SMNVEV in the germline V gene (reference sequence). The V gene lost 6 bases and the J gene lost 7 bases, with 18 bases spanning the gap. Material for sequencing was PBMCs. This clonotype was obtained from a male donor in good health and CMV-seronegative. This rearrangement joins TRBV27 to TRBJ1-4; D might be TRBD1 (5 bases). The CDR3 spells CASSRGAGFREKLFF. CDR3 DNA sequence: TGTGCCAGCAGCCGCGGGGCCGGGTTCCGTGAAAAACTGTTTTTT.